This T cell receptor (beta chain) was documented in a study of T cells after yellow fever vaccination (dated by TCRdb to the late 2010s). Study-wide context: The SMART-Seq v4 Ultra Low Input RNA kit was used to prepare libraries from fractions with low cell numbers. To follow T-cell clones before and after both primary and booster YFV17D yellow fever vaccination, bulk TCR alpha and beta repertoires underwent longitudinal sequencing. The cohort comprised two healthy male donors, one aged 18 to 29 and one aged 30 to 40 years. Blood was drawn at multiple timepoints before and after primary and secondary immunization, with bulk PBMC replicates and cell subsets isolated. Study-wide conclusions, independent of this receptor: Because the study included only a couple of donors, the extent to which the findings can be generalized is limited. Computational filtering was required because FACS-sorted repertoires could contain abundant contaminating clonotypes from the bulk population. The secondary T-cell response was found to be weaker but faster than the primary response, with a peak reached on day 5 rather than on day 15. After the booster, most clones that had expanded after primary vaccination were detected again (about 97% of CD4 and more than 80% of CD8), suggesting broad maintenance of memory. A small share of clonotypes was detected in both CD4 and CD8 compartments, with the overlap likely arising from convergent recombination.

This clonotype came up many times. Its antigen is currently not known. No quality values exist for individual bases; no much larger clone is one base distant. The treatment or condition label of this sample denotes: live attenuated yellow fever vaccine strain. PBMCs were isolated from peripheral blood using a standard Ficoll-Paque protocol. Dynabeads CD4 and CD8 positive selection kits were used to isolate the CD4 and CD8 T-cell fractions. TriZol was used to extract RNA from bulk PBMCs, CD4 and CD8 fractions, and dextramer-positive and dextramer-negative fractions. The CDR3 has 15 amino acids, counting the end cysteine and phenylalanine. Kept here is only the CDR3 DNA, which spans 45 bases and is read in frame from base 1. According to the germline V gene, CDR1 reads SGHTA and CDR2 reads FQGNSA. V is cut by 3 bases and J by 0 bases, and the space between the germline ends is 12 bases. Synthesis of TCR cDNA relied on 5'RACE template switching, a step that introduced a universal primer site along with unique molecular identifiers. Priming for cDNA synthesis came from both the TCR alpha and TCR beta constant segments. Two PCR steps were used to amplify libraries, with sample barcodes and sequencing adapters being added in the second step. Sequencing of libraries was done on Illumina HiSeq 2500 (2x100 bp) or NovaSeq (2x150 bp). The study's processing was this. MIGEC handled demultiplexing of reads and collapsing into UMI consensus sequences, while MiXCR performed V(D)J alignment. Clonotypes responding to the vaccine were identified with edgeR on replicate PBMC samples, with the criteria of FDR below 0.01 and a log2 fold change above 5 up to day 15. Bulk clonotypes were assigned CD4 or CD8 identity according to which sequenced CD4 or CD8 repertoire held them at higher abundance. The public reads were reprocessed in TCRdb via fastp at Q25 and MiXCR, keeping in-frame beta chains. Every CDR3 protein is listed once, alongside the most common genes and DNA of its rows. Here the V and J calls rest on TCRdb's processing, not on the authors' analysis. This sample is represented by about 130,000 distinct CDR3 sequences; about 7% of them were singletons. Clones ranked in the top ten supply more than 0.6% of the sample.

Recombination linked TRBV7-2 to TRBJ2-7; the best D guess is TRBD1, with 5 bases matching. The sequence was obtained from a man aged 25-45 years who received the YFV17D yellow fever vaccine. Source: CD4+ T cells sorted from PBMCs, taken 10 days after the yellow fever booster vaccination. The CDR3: CASSFRGARSYEQYF. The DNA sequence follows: TGTGCCAGCAGCTTTCGTGGGGCACGCTCCTACGAGCAGTACTTC.